This T cell receptor (beta chain) emerged from a study of blood T cell repertoires in COVID-19. About the research overall: PBMCs, B-cell-depleted T cells, or T cells were the source of the cDNA or gDNA that made up the material.

Germline V gives CDR1 SGHTA, CDR2 FQGNSA. V gave up 8 bases and J gave up 0 bases, with 13 bases separating them. This CDR3 comprises 14 residues. Authors' methods: Amplification from reference gene primers served as the basis for estimated nucleated cell counts. The assay was immunoSEQ multiplex PCR, and TCRdb's table has in-frame clones only and misses some. The DNA was the basis for D and trimming; V, J and clone size are from that table. Of 100,000 to 150,000 clones listed, around 81% were seen once; the top ten hold 3.5% to 4%. This clone occurred a few times. The source of this sequence is a woman in her forties or fifties with acute or convalescent COVID-19. The J gene is TRBJ1-2, the V gene TRBV7-2, with D possibly matching TRBD1 (6 bases). Specimen: peripheral blood. CDR3 DNA sequence: TGTGCCAGCTTAAGGGGGGGTACTAACTATGGCTACACCTTC. Encoded protein: CASLRGGTNYGYTF.